What follows are 30 T cell receptor beta chains derived from one specimen sequenced in a study of beta chain features in type 1 diabetes. Isolated RNA was reverse transcribed in full, so expressed TCRB transcripts were sequenced. Only in-frame clones appear in the TCRdb table, and some are missing; sequencing was by immunoSEQ multiplex PCR. The sample lists around 250,000 clones, 25% to 30% occurring once. Sequenced input: central memory CD4+ T cells from blood. These receptors all stem from a young man in good health.

This clone has a handful of counts. V is TRBV9 and J is TRBJ2-2; 13 bases fit TRBD2. The CDR3 contains 16 residues. Per germline, CDR1 SGDLS and CDR2 YYNGEE. J gave up 4 bases and V 4 bases, and 4 bases lay outside the gene matches. The CDR3 nucleotides read TGTGCCAGCAGCCTACTAGCGGGAGGGAGCACCGGGGAGCTGTTTTTT. It yields the protein CASSLLAGGSTGELFF.

This clone has only a few counts. The chain combines TRBV7-2 with TRBJ2-7, with D perhaps matching TRBD2 (6 bases). Germline lookup yields CDR1 SGHTA and CDR2 FQGNSA. This CDR3 has 17 residues. V dropped 5 bases and J dropped 5 bases, with 25 bases sitting between them. CDR3 in amino acids: CASSPLPGGAVGHEQYF. CDR3 DNA: TGTGCCAGCAGCCCCCTCCCAGGAGGGGCCGTGGGTCACGAGCAGTACTTC.

The chain links TRBV29-1 to TRBJ2-3; 7 bases match TRBD2. The CDR3 consists of 13 residues. The germline V gene encodes CDR1 SQVTM and CDR2 ANQGSEA. The CDR3 DNA reads as TGCTGCTATGGCGGGGGTTTGGGAGATACGCAGTATTTT. Encoded protein: CCYGGGLGDTQYF.

Only a few counts were recorded for this clone. CDR3 in amino acids: CSKGGSSTDTQYF. Here the CDR3 DNA reads TGCAGCAAGGGGGGGTCTAGCACAGATACGCAGTATTTT. This chain links TRBV29-1 with TRBJ2-3, with D tentatively TRBD2 (7 bases). Deletions cut 8 bases from V and 0 bases from J, with 12 bases between. CDR3 size: 13 residues. Per germline, CDR1 SQVTM and CDR2 ANQGSEA.

This clone was seen only a few times. V and J are TRBV6-1 and TRBJ2-1, with 8 positions matching TRBD2. Trimming removed 8 bases from V and 9 bases from J; junction bases left unmatched: 6. Germline V gene lookup returns CDR1 MNHNS and CDR2 SASEGT. This CDR3 spans 12 amino acids. The CDR3 DNA follows: TGTGCCAGCTACGGGAGGGCCGGTGAGCAGTTCTTC. As protein: CASYGRAGEQFF.

This clone was detected only a few times. The chain combines TRBV28 with TRBJ2-2; D unresolved. Germline CDR1 MDHEN, CDR2 SYDVKM. The CDR3 extends over 13 amino acids. Trimming took off 4 bases at V and 3 bases at J, with 6 bases between the two ends. The CDR3 reads CASSSPHTGELFF. CDR3 DNA: TGTGCCAGCAGTTCCCCCCACACCGGGGAGCTGTTTTTT. The whole variable domain, remainder taken from reference TRBV28 and TRBJ2-2, is DVKVTQSSRYLVKRTGEKVFLECVQDMDHENMFWYRQDPGLGLRLIYFSYDVKMKEKGDIPEGYSVSREKKERFSLILESASTNQTSMYLCASSSPHTGELFFGEGSRLTVL.

This clone was counted many times. The V and J genes are TRBV14 and TRBJ2-1; TRBD1 matches 9 bases. V dropped 8 bases and J dropped 5; count of bases not matched to a gene: 10. Germline loops: CDR1 SGHDN, CDR2 FVKESK. This CDR3 spans 15 amino acids. DNA of the CDR3: TGTGCCAGCTCACCAAGCCGGGACAGGGACAATGAGCAGTTCTTC. Amino acids: CASSPSRDRDNEQFF. The full variable domain, in which reference TRBV14 and TRBJ2-1 provide the parts outside the CDR3, is EAGVTQFPSHSVIEKGQTVTLRCDPISGHDNLYWYRRVMGKEIKFLLHFVKESKQDESGMPNNRFLAERTGGTYSTLKVQPAELEDSGVYFCASSPSRDRDNEQFFGPGTRLTVL.

In this sample, this clone turned up a few times. The same CDR3 is also encoded by other DNA sequences in this sample. The chain uses TRBV7-2 and TRBJ2-1; tentative D call: TRBD1 (6 bases). CDR1 and CDR2 from the germline V gene are SGHTA and FQGNSA. Trimming took 2 bases from V and 7 from J, leaving 12 bases between them. The CDR3 extends over 14 amino acids. The CDR3 region is CASSLNRAGNEQFF. The CDR3 DNA is TGTGCCAGCAGCTTAAACAGGGCAGGTAATGAGCAGTTCTTC.

This chain connects TRBV4-3 to TRBJ2-3; 7 bases align to TRBD1. The ends lost 0 bases at V and 8 bases at J; junction bases unmatched: 11. Germline values: CDR1 LGHNA, CDR2 YSLEER. The CDR3 totals 16 residues. The CDR3 here is CASSQDAGTEEFTQYF. The DNA for the CDR3 is TGCGCCAGCAGCCAAGACGCCGGGACAGAAGAATTTACGCAGTATTTT.

Turning to this clone: Distinct nucleotide sequences in the sample also encode this CDR3. This chain joins TRBV18 and TRBJ2-6, with unresolved D. The V end lost 3 bases, the J end lost 2 bases, and 5 bases lay between the germline ends. Germline loops: CDR1 KGHSH, CDR2 LQKENI. The CDR3 is made up of 14 amino acids. The CDR3, as DNA: TGTGCCAGCTCACCCCCAGCTGGGGCCAACGTCCTGACTTTC. Translation: CASSPPAGANVLTF. The full variable domain, its missing parts supplied by reference TRBV18 and TRBJ2-6, is NAGVMQNPRHLVRRRGQEARLRCSPMKGHSHVYWYRQLPEEGLKFMVYLQKENIIDESGMPKERFSAEFPKEGPSILRIQQVVRGDSAAYFCASSPPAGANVLTFGAGSRLTVL.

In DNA, the CDR3 is TGTGCCAGCAGTCGACTAGGGGGCTCCTACAATGAGCAGTTCTTC. Amino acids: CASSRLGGSYNEQFF. The chain joins TRBV6-5 to TRBJ2-1; D possibly matches TRBD1 or TRBD2 (6 bases each). Trimming stripped 5 bases from V and 0 bases from J, with 11 bases between. CDR1 MNHEY and CDR2 SVGAGI come from the germline V gene. The CDR3 runs 15 residues.

The chain has TRBV7-9 and TRBJ2-3; maybe TRBD2 (5 bases). The germline V gene encodes CDR1 SEHNR and CDR2 FQNEAQ (reference sequence). The CDR3 length is 15 residues. The ends were cut back, 0 bases at V and 7 bases at J, with 14 bases in the middle. CDR3 nucleotides: TGTGCCAGCAGCTTAGCGCTGGCCACGGGAAATACGCAGTATTTT. Its translation: CASSLALATGNTQYF.

The chain uses TRBV14 and TRBJ2-5; the D is unclear. V was cut by 5 bases and J by 1 base, with 14 bases left in between. CDR1 is SGHDN and CDR2 is FVKESK in the germline V gene. The CDR3 has 15 residues. CDR3 amino acids: CASSTIGGPQETQYF. Here the CDR3 DNA reads TGTGCCAGCAGCACGATTGGCGGTCCCCAAGAGACCCAGTACTTC.

CDR3 nucleotides: TGTGCCAGCAGTTACTCGTGGACAGGTTACAATGAGCAGTTCTTC. It is translated as CASSYSWTGYNEQFF. V usage is TRBV6-5 and J usage is TRBJ2-1, with 7 bases matching TRBD1. Germline V gene data show CDR1 as MNHEY and CDR2 as SVGAGI. Trimming at V came to 0 bases and at J to 4 bases, leaving 3 bases not matched to a gene. This CDR3 has 15 residues.

The chain employs TRBV25-1 and TRBJ2-5; D not resolved. CDR1 and CDR2 (germline): MGHDK, SYGVNS. The CDR3 loop spans 16 amino acids. V lost 1 base to trimming and J lost 1 base, with 13 bases between them. In nucleotides, the CDR3 is TGTGCCAGCAGTGAATCGGGTCTGGAGCGCCAAGAGACCCAGTACTTC. Protein product: CASSESGLERQETQYF.

This clone turned up a few times. The V gene is TRBV5-6, the J gene TRBJ2-7, with 9 bases that match TRBD2. The CDR3 covers 15 residues. The germline gives CDR1 SGHDT, CDR2 YYEEEE. J gave up 1 base and V 0 bases, and 2 bases lay outside the gene matches. The CDR3 protein is CASSLALAGSYEQYF. For the CDR3, the DNA is TGTGCCAGCAGCTTGGCGCTAGCGGGATCCTACGAGCAGTACTTC.

This clone was detected many times. The J gene is TRBJ2-4, the V gene TRBV7-2; 8 nucleotides line up with TRBD2. With 5 bases clipped from V and 6 bases from J, the junction kept 9 bases outside the gene matches. There are 15 residues in the CDR3. Germline loops: CDR1 SGHTA, CDR2 FQGNSA. CDR3 DNA sequence: TGTGCCAGCAGCCCCCTGCGGGGGGCGGGAAACATTCAGTACTTC. This translates into CASSPLRGAGNIQYF.

The V and J genes are TRBV5-6 and TRBJ1-2; possibly TRBD1 for D (6 bases). Germline CDR1 is SGHDT and CDR2 is YYEEEE. V lost 4 bases and J lost 3, with 16 bases in between. CDR3 length: 15 residues. The CDR3 region is CASSRPGGADYGYTF. The DNA of the CDR3 is TGTGCCAGCAGCCGTCCCGGGGGCGCGGACTATGGCTACACCTTC.

This clone was seen more than once but under ten times. The sample carries other DNA sequences with the same CDR3. The V and J genes are TRBV4-3 and TRBJ2-1; TRBD2 agrees at 7 bases. The CDR3 has 16 amino acids. Germline V gives CDR1 LGHNA, CDR2 YSLEER. Trimming removed 0 bases from V and 6 bases from J; junction bases left unmatched: 8. The CDR3 sequence is CASSQEGGGRANEQFF. The CDR3 DNA follows: TGCGCCAGCAGCCAAGAGGGGGGGGGACGAGCCAATGAGCAGTTCTTC.

This clone was found a few times. J is TRBJ2-5 and V is TRBV4-2; 8 positions match TRBD2. Germline CDR1 LGHNA, CDR2 YNFKEQ. Germline trimming cut 0 bases from V and 3 bases from J; bases unmatched to any gene: 6. The CDR3 spans 16 residues. In DNA, the CDR3 is TGTGCCAGCAGCCAAGATACAGCGGGAGCCAAAGAGACCCAGTACTTC. Translated: CASSQDTAGAKETQYF.

This clone came up once. The chain employs TRBV10-3 and TRBJ2-3; 12 nucleotides agree with TRBD2. CDR3 size: 15 residues. Germline CDR1 is ENHRY and CDR2 is SYGVKD. Trimming at V came to 4 bases and at J to 3 bases, leaving 2 bases not matched to a gene. The CDR3 DNA sequence: TGTGCCATCAGTGCTAGCGGGGGGGCTACAGATACGCAGTATTTT. Translation: CAISASGGATDTQYF.

This clone was observed many times. The chain has TRBV29-1 and TRBJ2-1, with 10 positions matching TRBD2. V lost 8 bases, J lost 4 bases, and 5 bases stayed unmatched. Per the germline V gene, CDR1 is SQVTM and CDR2 is ANQGSEA. The CDR3 covers 13 residues. Here the CDR3 reads CSSSGGAYNEQFF. The CDR3 DNA follows: TGCAGCTCGAGCGGGGGGGCGTACAATGAGCAGTTCTTC.

This clone was detected a few times. This chain uses TRBV12-5 with TRBJ2-1; possibly TRBD2 for D (6 bases). Germline CDR1 LGHNT, CDR2 FRNRAP. The CDR3 loop spans 12 amino acids. V was cut by 4 bases and J by 7 bases, with 8 bases left in between. The CDR3 reads CASGSEGNEQFF. CDR3 DNA sequence: TGTGCTAGTGGTTCGGAGGGGAATGAGCAGTTCTTC.

The chain uses TRBV11-2 and TRBJ2-3, with 9 bases lining up with TRBD2. After removal of 1 base from V and 4 bases from J, the junction contained 6 bases not matched to a gene. The germline V gene encodes CDR1 SGHAT and CDR2 FQNNGV. The CDR3 runs to 16 residues. The DNA of the CDR3 is TGTGCCAGCAGCTTAGCAGGGACTAGCTGGTCAGATACGCAGTATTTT. Its translation is CASSLAGTSWSDTQYF.

In its sample, this clone was seen a few times. The chain is built from TRBV29-1 and TRBJ2-1; D unclear. The germline V and J ends were trimmed by 1 base and 0 bases, with 4 bases remaining between them. CDR1 is SQVTM, CDR2 ANQGSEA, per germline. The CDR3 length is 13 residues. CDR3 in amino acids: CSVEGLSYNEQFF. The CDR3 region has the DNA TGCAGCGTTGAAGGCCTCTCCTACAATGAGCAGTTCTTC.

This chain links TRBV7-7 with TRBJ2-1; 7 positions match TRBD2. Germline trimming cut 0 bases from V and 7 bases from J; bases unmatched to any gene: 0. Germline V gene lookup returns CDR1 SSHAT and CDR2 FNYEAQ (reference sequence). The CDR3 sequence is 13 residues long. The CDR3: CASSLAGGNEQFF. The CDR3 bases are TGTGCCAGCAGCTTAGCGGGAGGGAATGAGCAGTTCTTC.

Worth noting for this clone: Germline and junction disagree at one end, which may indicate a read error. The chain couples TRBV6-1 to TRBJ2-3; the D gene could be TRBD1 or TRBD2 (5 bases each). Per germline, CDR1 MNHNS and CDR2 SASEGT. The CDR3 extends over 15 amino acids. The CDR3: CAISERQGPTDTQYF. CDR3 DNA sequence: TGTGCCATCAGTGAGCGGCAGGGCCCCACAGATACGCAGTATTTT.

Turning to this clone: This may stem from a read error, because a much larger clone lies one nucleotide away. The chain joins TRBV29-1 to TRBJ2-1; TRBD1 matches 7 bases. The CDR3 runs 14 residues. The junction had 8 bases not matched to a gene; V was cut back by 7 bases and J by 2 bases. Germline CDR1 is SQVTM and CDR2 is ANQGSEA. Written as DNA, the CDR3 is TGCAGCGGCGACAACAGGGGCCCCTACAATGAGCAGTTCTTC. Translation: CSGDNRGPYNEQFF.

This clone was found a few times. The chain links TRBV2 to TRBJ2-3; 8 positions match TRBD1. V shed 7 bases, J shed 4 bases, and the junction held 4 bases outside the gene matches. The V gene's germline CDR1 is SNHLY and CDR2 FYNNEI. The CDR3 covers 13 residues. This CDR3 is CASTTGVPDTQYF. Written as DNA, the CDR3 is TGTGCCAGCACGACAGGGGTCCCAGATACGCAGTATTTT.

The sample holds a few counts of this clone. The chain joins TRBV6-6 to TRBJ2-3, with D possibly matching TRBD2 (6 bases). The CDR3 runs 16 residues. The V gene lost 2 bases and the J gene lost 2 bases, with 14 bases spanning the gap. CDR1 is MNHNY and CDR2 is SVGAGI in the germline V gene (reference sequence). CDR3 amino acids: CASSYGGRAITDTQYF. DNA for the CDR3: TGTGCCAGCAGTTACGGAGGGCGGGCAATCACAGATACGCAGTATTTT.